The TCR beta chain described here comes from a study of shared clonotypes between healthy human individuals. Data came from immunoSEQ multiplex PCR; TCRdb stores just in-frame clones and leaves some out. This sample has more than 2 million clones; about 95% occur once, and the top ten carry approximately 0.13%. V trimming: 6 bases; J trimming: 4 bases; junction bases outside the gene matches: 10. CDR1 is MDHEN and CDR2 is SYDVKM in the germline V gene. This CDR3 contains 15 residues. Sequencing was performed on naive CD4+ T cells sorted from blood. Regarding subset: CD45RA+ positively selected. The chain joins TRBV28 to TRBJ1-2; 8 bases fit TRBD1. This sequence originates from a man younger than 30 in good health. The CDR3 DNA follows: TGTGCCAGCAGATACCCCGGGACAGGCCTCTATGGCTACACCTTC. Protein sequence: CASRYPGTGLYGYTF.